These T cell receptor beta chains were read from a single sample in a study of cytomegalovirus exposure and HLA in healthy donors. Repertoires were generated with immunoSEQ multiplex PCR, while TCRdb's copy carries only in-frame clones and drops some. The data show roughly 160,000 clones, approximately 77% seen once. Sample: PBMCs. The origin of the receptors is a man under 40 in good health and CMV-seropositive. The CDR3 runs from the conserved cysteine through the conserved F or W. D genes are given only for firm matches. Only part of the rows carry a size: once, few, many, or a class if the clone is expanded.

size,J,V,length,D,DNA,CDR3
.,TRBJ2-7,TRBV10-2,13,.,TGCGCCAGCAGTGACTACTTCGCCTACGAGCAGTACTTC,CASSDYFAYEQYF
.,TRBJ1-2,TRBV7-9,14,.,TGTGCCAGCAGCTTGGGGGGGGCCGGCTATGGCTACACCTTC,CASSLGGAGYGYTF
.,TRBJ2-3,TRBV29-1,16,TRBD2,TGCAGCGTTATTCCCCGACTAGCGGGGAGCACAGATACGCAGTATTTT,CSVIPRLAGSTDTQYF
.,TRBJ2-3,TRBV5-1,15,.,TGCGCCAGCAGCTCTGATTGGGGCACCACAGATACGCAGTATTTT,CASSSDWGTTDTQYF
.,TRBJ2-1,TRBV13,15,TRBD2,TGTGCCAGCAGCTTAGGTAGCGGGGGGGCCGGGGAGCAGTTCTTC,CASSLGSGGAGEQFF
.,TRBJ1-1,TRBV6-4,13,.,TGTGCCAGCAGTGACTCCTCGAGGTCGGTGGCTTTCTTT,CASSDSSRSVAFF
few,TRBJ1-3,TRBV6-1,17,.,TGTGCCAGCAGTGAAGGAATCGCAGGGGCTTCTGGAAACACCATATATTTT,CASSEGIAGASGNTIYF
.,TRBJ1-3,TRBV7-8,14,TRBD1,TGTGCCAGCAGCACCTACAGGGGTGGAAACACCATATATTTT,CASSTYRGGNTIYF
.,TRBJ2-1,TRBV5-4,12,.,TGTGCCAGCAGAGAAGGGGTCGATGAGCAGTTCTTC,CASREGVDEQFF
.,TRBJ2-5,TRBV28,15,TRBD1,TGTGCCAGCAGTTCCGGACAGGGGCCCCAAGAGACCCAGTACTTC,CASSSGQGPQETQYF
.,TRBJ1-6,TRBV5-1,14,.,TGCGCCAGCAGCTTCGGGGAAACCAATTCACCCCTCCACTTT,CASSFGETNSPLHF
.,TRBJ1-4,TRBV2,13,.,TGTGCCAGCAAGGGGGTAGGAAATGAAAAACTGTTTTTT,CASKGVGNEKLFF
few,TRBJ2-7,TRBV29-1,13,TRBD2,TGCAGCGTTAGCGGGGGTAGCTCCTACGAGCAGTACTTC,CSVSGGSSYEQYF
.,TRBJ2-1,TRBV6-5,14,.,TGTGCCAGCACTAACTACCCCTCCTACAATGAGCAGTTCTTC,CASTNYPSYNEQFF
few,TRBJ2-6,TRBV7-9,16,.,TGTGCCAGCAGCACCGCCACGGGAACTGGGGCCAACGTCCTGACTTTC,CASSTATGTGANVLTF
.,TRBJ2-7,TRBV6-5,12,.,TGTGCCAGCAGGCACTACCCCTACGAGCAGTACTTC,CASRHYPYEQYF
.,TRBJ2-1,TRBV7-9,15,.,TGTGCCAGCAGCTTAGGTACAATGAGCGACCCAGTTACATTCTTC,CASSLGTMSDPVTFF
.,TRBJ1-6,TRBV30,12,.,TGTGCCTGGAGTCCGTCCTATTCACCCCTCCACTTT,CAWSPSYSPLHF
few,TRBJ2-3,TRBV5-1,14,TRBD1,TGCGCCAGCAGCCCGGGACAGGAAACAGATACGCAGTATTTT,CASSPGQETDTQYF
.,TRBJ2-1,TRBV5-1,15,TRBD1,TGCGCCAGCACCCCAACGGGACAGGGATTTGATGAGCAGTTCTTC,CASTPTGQGFDEQFF
few,TRBJ2-7,TRBV28,12,.,TGTGCCACCGAGGGAGGCACCTACGAGCAGTACTTC,CATEGGTYEQYF
few,TRBJ2-2,TRBV25-1,16,TRBD2,TGTGCCAGCAGTGCCCCGGGACTAGCTGGCACCGGGGAGCTGTTTTTT,CASSAPGLAGTGELFF
.,TRBJ2-2,TRBV4-1,15,TRBD1,TGCGCCAGCAGCCAGGGGGGACAGGTACCCGGGGAGCTGTTTTTT,CASSQGGQVPGELFF
.,TRBJ2-7,TRBV5-6,16,TRBD2,TGTGCCAGCAGCTTGGGTGGAGCGGGGGCCACCTACGAGCAGTACTTC,CASSLGGAGATYEQYF
.,TRBJ2-7,TRBV18,18,.,TGTGCCAGCTCACCACTTGAGATTGGTCAGGGGGGAGGCTACGAGCAGTACTTC,CASSPLEIGQGGGYEQYF
.,TRBJ2-6,TRBV5-6,15,.,TGTGCCAGCAGCTTGGGGAGATCTGGGGCCAACGTCCTGACTTTC,CASSLGRSGANVLTF
.,TRBJ2-3,TRBV27,14,TRBD2,TGTGCCAGCAGTTTTCTAGCGGGGGGGGATACGCAGTATTTT,CASSFLAGGDTQYF
.,TRBJ1-6,TRBV7-2,16,.,TGTGCCAGCAGCTCAAACATACTCCTGGAGGGTTCACCCCTCCACTTT,CASSSNILLEGSPLHF
once,TRBJ2-2,TRBV7-2,16,TRBD2,TGTGCCAGCACCCTAGCGGGGGGGCCAAACACCGGGGAGCTGTTTTTT,CASTLAGGPNTGELFF
.,TRBJ2-7,TRBV2,14,TRBD1,TGTGCCAGCAGTGAGACGACAGGGACCTACGAGCAGTACTTC,CASSETTGTYEQYF
.,TRBJ1-1,TRBV28,14,.,TGTGCCAGCAGTCCCCACAGGGTTGACACTGAAGCTTTCTTT,CASSPHRVDTEAFF
.,TRBJ2-5,TRBV25-1,16,TRBD2,TGTGCCAGCAGTGGCTCAGCGGGGGGGCAGCGGGAGACCCAGTACTTC,CASSGSAGGQRETQYF
.,TRBJ2-3,TRBV7-9,15,.,TGTGCCAGCAGCCCGGGACAACTCAGCACAGATACGCAGTATTTT,CASSPGQLSTDTQYF
.,TRBJ2-1,TRBV30,13,.,TGTGCCTGGAGCCTAGTAGACTACAATGAGCAGTTCTTC,CAWSLVDYNEQFF
.,TRBJ2-7,TRBV2,14,TRBD2,TGTGCCAGCAGACTAGCGGGGGAGTCCTACGAGCAGTACTTC,CASRLAGESYEQYF
.,TRBJ2-1,TRBV12-5,10,.,TGTGTCATCACAGGGCATGAGCAGTTCTTC,CVITGHEQFF
.,TRBJ1-1,TRBV6-5,14,TRBD1,TGTGCCAGCAGTCCGGGACAGGGCGACACTGAAGCTTTCTTT,CASSPGQGDTEAFF
.,TRBJ2-2,TRBV7-9,18,TRBD2,TGTGCCAGCACCGGGATGCCCGGCGGGGGGGCGTTACCCGGGGAGCTGTTTTTT,CASTGMPGGGALPGELFF
.,TRBJ2-3,TRBV9,16,TRBD1,TGTGCCAGCAGCGTAACAGGGGGCGCGGGCACAGATACGCAGTATTTT,CASSVTGGAGTDTQYF